This T cell receptor (beta chain) came from a study of OX40 agonist ivuxolimab in advanced cancers. The overall study: Each dose-escalation patient presented with hepatocellular carcinoma, melanoma, renal cell or head and neck cancer.

Germline V gives CDR1 SGHDN, CDR2 FVKESK. The V end was cut by 1 base, the J end by 3 bases, with 7 bases between. This CDR3 comprises 14 residues. Using immunoSEQ multiplex PCR, the repertoire was profiled, and TCRdb retains in-frame clones only, with some absent. This table holds about 83,000 clones, roughly 80% found once. The chain is built from TRBV14 and TRBJ1-5; D is unclear. The input for sequencing was CD4+ or CD8+ T cells sorted from blood, taken in a trial of the OX40 agonist ivuxolimab. This TCR derives from an adult with an advanced solid tumor such as melanoma, head and neck, liver or kidney cancer. CDR3 in DNA: TGTGCCAGCAGCCAAGGTGGGCACAATCAGCCCCAGCATTTT. It is translated as CASSQGGHNQPQHF.